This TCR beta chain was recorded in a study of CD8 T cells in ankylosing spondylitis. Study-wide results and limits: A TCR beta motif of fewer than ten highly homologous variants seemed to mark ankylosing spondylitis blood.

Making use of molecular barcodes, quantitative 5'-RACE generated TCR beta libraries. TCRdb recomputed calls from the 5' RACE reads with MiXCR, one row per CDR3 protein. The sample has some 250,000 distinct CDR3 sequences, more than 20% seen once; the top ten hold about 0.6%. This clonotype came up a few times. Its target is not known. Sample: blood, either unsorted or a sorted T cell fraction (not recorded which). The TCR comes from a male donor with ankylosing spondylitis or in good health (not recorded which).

CDR3 region: CASSLADRRYGYTF. As DNA, the CDR3 is TGTGCCAGCAGTTTAGCGGACAGGCGCTATGGCTACACCTTC. The chain is built from TRBV12-3 or TRBV12-4 and TRBJ1-2; TRBD1 matches at 7 bases. The ends lost 0 bases at V and 4 bases at J; junction bases unmatched: 2. The CDR3 is made up of 14 amino acids.